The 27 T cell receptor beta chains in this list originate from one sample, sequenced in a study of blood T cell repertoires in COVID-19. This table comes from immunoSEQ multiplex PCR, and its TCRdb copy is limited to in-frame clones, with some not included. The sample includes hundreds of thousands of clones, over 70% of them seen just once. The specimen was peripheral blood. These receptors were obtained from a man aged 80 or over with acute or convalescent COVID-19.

DNA for the CDR3: TGCGCCAGCAGCTGGGACTATACCGGGGAGCTGTTTTTT. As protein: CASSWDYTGELFF. The rearrangement links TRBV5-1 to TRBJ2-2, with 7 bases matching TRBD2. V was pared by 3 bases and J by 5 bases, with 1 base of the junction left unmatched. The CDR3 length is 13 residues. Germline V gene data show CDR1 as SGHRS and CDR2 as YFSETQ.

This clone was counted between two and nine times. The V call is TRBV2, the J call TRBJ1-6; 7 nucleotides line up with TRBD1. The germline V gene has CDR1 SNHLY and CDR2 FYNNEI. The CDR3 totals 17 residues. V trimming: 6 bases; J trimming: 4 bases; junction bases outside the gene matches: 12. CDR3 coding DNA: TGTGCCAGCAGACCTACACAGGGGCCTACGTATAATTCACCCCTCCACTTT. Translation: CASRPTQGPTYNSPLHF.

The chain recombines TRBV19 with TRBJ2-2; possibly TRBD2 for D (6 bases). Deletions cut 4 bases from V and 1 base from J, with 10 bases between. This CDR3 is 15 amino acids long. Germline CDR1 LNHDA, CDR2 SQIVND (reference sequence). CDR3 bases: TGTGCCAGTAGTACGGGAGTGGGGAACACCGGGGAGCTGTTTTTT. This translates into CASSTGVGNTGELFF. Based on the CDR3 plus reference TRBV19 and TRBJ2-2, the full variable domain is DGGITQSPKYLFRKEGQNVTLSCEQNLNHDAMYWYRQDPGQGLRLIYYSQIVNDFQKGDIAEGYSVSREKKESFPLTVTSAQKNPTAFYLCASSTGVGNTGELFFGEGSRLTVL.

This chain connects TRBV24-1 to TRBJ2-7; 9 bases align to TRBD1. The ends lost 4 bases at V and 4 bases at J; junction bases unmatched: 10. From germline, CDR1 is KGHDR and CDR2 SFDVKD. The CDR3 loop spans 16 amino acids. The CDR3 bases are TGTGCCACCAGTGACGCCGGGACAGGGACAATGTACGAGCAGTACTTC. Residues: CATSDAGTGTMYEQYF.

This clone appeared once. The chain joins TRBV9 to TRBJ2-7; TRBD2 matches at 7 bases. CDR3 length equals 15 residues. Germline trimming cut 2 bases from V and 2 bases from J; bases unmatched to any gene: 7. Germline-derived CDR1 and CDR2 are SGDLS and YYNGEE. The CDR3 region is CASSVSGLPAYEQYF. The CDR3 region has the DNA TGTGCCAGCAGCGTCTCGGGACTACCGGCCTACGAGCAGTACTTC.

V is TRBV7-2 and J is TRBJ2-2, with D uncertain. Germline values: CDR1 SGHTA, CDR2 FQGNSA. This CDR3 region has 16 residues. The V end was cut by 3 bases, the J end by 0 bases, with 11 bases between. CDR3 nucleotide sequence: TGTGCCAGCAGCTTGCAACAGCTTACGAACACCGGGGAGCTGTTTTTT. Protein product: CASSLQQLTNTGELFF.

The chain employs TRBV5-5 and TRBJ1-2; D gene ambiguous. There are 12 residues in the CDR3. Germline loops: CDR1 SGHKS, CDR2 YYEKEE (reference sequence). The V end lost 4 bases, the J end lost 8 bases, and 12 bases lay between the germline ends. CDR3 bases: TGTGCCAGCAGCCAAGACATTGCCGGCTACACCTTC. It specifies CASSQDIAGYTF.

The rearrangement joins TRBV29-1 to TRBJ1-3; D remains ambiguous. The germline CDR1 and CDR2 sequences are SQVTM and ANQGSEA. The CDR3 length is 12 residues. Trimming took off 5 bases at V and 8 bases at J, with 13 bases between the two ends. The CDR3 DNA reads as TGCAGCGTTTTAGTCGTTTCGGACACCATATATTTT. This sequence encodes CSVLVVSDTIYF. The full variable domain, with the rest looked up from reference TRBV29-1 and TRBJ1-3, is SAVISQKPSRDICQRGTSLTIQCQVDSQVTMMFWYRQQPGQSLTLIATANQGSEATYESGFVIDKFPISRPNLTFSTLTVSNMSPEDSSIYLCSVLVVSDTIYFGEGSWLTVV.

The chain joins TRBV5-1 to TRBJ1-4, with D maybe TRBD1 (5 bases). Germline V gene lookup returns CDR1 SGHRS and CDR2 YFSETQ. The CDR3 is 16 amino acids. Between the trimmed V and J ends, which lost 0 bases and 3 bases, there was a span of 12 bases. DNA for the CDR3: TGCGCCAGCAGCTTGGACGCGGGGGGAGCTAATGAAAAACTGTTTTTT. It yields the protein CASSLDAGGANEKLFF.

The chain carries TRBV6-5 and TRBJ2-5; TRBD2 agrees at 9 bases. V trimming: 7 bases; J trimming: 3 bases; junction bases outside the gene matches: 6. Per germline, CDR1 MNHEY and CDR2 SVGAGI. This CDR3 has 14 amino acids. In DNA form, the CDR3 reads TGTGCCAGCAAGGGGAGACTAGCGGAAGAGACCCAGTACTTC. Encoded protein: CASKGRLAEETQYF.

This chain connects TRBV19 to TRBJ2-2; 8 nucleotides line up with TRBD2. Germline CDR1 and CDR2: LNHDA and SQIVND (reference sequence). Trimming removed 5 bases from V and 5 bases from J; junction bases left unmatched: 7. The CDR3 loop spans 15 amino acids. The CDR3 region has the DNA TGTGCCAGTAGTGTAAACGGGGGGGCGACCGGGGAGCTGTTTTTT. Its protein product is CASSVNGGATGELFF. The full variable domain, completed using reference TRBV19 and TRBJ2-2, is DGGITQSPKYLFRKEGQNVTLSCEQNLNHDAMYWYRQDPGQGLRLIYYSQIVNDFQKGDIAEGYSVSREKKESFPLTVTSAQKNPTAFYLCASSVNGGATGELFFGEGSRLTVL.

This CDR3 is CASSLQGAVWEQYF. CDR3 DNA sequence: TGTGCCAGCAGTTTGCAGGGGGCCGTGTGGGAGCAGTACTTC. This sequence joins TRBV27 and TRBJ2-7; 8 bases are shared with TRBD1. V shed 3 bases, J shed 7 bases, and the junction held 8 bases outside the gene matches. CDR1 and CDR2 from the germline V gene are MNHEY and SMNVEV (reference sequence). The CDR3 length is 14 residues.

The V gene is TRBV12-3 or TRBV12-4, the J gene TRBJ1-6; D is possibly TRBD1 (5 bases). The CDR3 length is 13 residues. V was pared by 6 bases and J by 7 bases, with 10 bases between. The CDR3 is CASRHRQNSPLHF. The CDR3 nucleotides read TGTGCCAGCAGGCACAGGCAAAATTCACCCCTCCACTTT.

The CDR3 sequence: CTSSQASGGRYEQFF. CDR3 coding DNA: TGCACCAGCAGCCAGGCCAGCGGGGGTCGGTATGAGCAGTTCTTC. The chain links TRBV1 to TRBJ2-1; whether TRBD2, the table's D call, matches the DNA was not checked. TRBV1 is flagged as a pseudogene. CDR3 length: 15 residues.

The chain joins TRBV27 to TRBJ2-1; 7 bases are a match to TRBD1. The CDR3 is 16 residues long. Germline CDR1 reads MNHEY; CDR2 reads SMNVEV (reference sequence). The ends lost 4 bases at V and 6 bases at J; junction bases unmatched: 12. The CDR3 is CASSSLGQRLFNEQFF. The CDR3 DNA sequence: TGTGCCAGCAGTTCTCTGGGACAGAGGTTATTCAATGAGCAGTTCTTC.

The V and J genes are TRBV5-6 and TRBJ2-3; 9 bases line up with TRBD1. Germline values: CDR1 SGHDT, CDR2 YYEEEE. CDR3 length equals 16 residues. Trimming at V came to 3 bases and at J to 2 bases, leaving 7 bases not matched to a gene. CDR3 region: CASSSGTGLATDTQYF. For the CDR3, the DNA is TGTGCCAGCAGCTCCGGGACAGGGTTGGCCACAGATACGCAGTATTTT.

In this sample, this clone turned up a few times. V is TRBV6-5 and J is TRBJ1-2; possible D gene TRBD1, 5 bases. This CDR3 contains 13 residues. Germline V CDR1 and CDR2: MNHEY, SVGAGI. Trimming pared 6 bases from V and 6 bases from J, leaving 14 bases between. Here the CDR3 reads CASRTPTANGYTF. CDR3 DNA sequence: TGTGCCAGCAGGACCCCGACAGCTAATGGCTACACCTTC.

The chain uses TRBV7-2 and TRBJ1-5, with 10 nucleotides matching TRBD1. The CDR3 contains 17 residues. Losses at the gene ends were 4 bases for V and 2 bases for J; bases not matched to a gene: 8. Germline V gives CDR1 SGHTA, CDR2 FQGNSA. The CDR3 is CASSSRQGAAGNQPQHF. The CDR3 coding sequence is TGTGCCAGCAGCTCAAGACAGGGGGCGGCGGGCAATCAGCCCCAGCATTTT.

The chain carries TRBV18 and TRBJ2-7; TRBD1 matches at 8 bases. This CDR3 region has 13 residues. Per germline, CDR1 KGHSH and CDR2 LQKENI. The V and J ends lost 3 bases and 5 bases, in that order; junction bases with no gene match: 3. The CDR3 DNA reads TGTGCCAGCTCACCTGGGACAGGAGACGAGCAGTACTTC. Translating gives CASSPGTGDEQYF. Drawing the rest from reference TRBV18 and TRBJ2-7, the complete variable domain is NAGVMQNPRHLVRRRGQEARLRCSPMKGHSHVYWYRQLPEEGLKFMVYLQKENIIDESGMPKERFSAEFPKEGPSILRIQQVVRGDSAAYFCASSPGTGDEQYFGPGTRLTVT.

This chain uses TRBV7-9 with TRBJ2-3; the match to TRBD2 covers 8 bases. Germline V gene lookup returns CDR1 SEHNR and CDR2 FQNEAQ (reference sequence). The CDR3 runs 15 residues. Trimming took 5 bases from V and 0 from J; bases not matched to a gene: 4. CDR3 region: CASSLSGTSTDTQYF. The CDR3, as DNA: TGTGCCAGCAGCCTTAGCGGGACGAGCACAGATACGCAGTATTTT. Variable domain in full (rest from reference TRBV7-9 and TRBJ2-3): DTGVSQNPRHKITKRGQNVTFRCDPISEHNRLYWYRQTLGQGPEFLTYFQNEAQLEKSRLLSDRFSAERPKGSFSTLEIQRTEQGDSAMYLCASSLSGTSTDTQYFGPGTRLTVL.

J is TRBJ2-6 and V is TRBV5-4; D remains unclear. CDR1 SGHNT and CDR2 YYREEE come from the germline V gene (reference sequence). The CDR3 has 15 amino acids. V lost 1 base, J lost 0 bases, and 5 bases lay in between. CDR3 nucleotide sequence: TGTGCCAGCAGCTTGCTCGGCTCTGGGGCCAACGTCCTGACTTTC. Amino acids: CASSLLGSGANVLTF.

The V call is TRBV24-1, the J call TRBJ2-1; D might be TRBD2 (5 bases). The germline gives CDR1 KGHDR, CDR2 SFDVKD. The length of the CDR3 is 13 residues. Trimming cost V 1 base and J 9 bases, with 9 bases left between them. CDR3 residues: CATSDFTGSEQFF. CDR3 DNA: TGTGCCACCAGTGATTTTACGGGGAGTGAGCAGTTCTTC.

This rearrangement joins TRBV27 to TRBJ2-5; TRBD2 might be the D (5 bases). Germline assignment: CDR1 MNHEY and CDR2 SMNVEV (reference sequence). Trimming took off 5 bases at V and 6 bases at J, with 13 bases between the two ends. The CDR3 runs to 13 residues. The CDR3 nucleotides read TGTGCCAGCAGTCCCTCCATCGGGAAGACCCAGTACTTC. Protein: CASSPSIGKTQYF.

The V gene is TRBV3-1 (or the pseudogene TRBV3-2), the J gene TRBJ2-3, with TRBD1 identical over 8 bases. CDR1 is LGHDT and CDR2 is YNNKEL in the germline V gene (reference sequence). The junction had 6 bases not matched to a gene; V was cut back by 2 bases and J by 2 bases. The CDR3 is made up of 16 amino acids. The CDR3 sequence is CASSQPGQEITDTQYF. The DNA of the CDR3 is TGTGCCAGCAGCCAACCGGGACAGGAAATCACAGATACGCAGTATTTT.

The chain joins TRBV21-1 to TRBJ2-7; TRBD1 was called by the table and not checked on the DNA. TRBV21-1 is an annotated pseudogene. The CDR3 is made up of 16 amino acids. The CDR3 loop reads CASGLLRDSYSYEQYF. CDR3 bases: TGTGCCAGCGGCCTTCTCCGGGACAGTTACTCCTACGAGCAGTACTTC.

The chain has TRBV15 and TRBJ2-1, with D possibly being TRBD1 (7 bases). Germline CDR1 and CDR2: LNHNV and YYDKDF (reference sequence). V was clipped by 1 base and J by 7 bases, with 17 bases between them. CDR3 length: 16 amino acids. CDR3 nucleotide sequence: TGTGCCACCAGCAGAGTCCGGACTACAGGGGAGAATGAGCAGTTCTTC. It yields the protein CATSRVRTTGENEQFF.

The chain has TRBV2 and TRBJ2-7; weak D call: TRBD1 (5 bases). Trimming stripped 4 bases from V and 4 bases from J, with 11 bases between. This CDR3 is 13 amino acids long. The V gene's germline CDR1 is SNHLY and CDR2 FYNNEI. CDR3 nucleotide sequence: TGTGCCAGCAGTGGGTCAGGGTTATACGAGCAGTACTTC. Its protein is CASSGSGLYEQYF. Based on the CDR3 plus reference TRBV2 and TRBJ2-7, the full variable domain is EPEVTQTPSHQVTQMGQEVILRCVPISNHLYFYWYRQILGQKVEFLVSFYNNEISEKSEIFDDQFSVERPDGSNFTLKIRSTKLEDSAMYFCASSGSGLYEQYFGPGTRLTVT.